This TCR beta chain was sequenced for a study of cytomegalovirus exposure and HLA in healthy donors. V dropped 9 bases and J dropped 1 base, with 15 bases sitting between them. Germline CDR1 and CDR2: MNHEY and SVGAGI. The CDR3 is 14 amino acids. General study results and limits: CMV serostatus was the sole immune exposure data available. The authors excluded some V segments, including TRBV6-2 and TRBV6-3, as indistinguishable.

Regarding this clone: Its specificity is not known.

Amplification used 60 Vbeta primers and 13 Jbeta primers. As handled by the study authors: Counted up in a later analysis, unique TCR beta chains came to some 75 million, with around 10 million shared. The protocol was immunoSEQ multiplex PCR, while the TCRdb copy is restricted to in-frame clones and leaves out a portion. D and trimming come from the DNA, and the V and J calls and clone size come from that table. The sample records more than 140,000 clones, roughly 80% being singletons. The gene calls are TRBV6-5 and TRBJ1-1, with a weak D call TRBD1 (5 bases). This clonotype was sampled from a man aged 30 to 39 in good health and CMV-seropositive. Sequenced sample: PBMCs. DNA for the CDR3: TGTGCCAGAACCCCCGGACATTGGAACACTGAAGCTTTCTTT. This translates into CARTPGHWNTEAFF.